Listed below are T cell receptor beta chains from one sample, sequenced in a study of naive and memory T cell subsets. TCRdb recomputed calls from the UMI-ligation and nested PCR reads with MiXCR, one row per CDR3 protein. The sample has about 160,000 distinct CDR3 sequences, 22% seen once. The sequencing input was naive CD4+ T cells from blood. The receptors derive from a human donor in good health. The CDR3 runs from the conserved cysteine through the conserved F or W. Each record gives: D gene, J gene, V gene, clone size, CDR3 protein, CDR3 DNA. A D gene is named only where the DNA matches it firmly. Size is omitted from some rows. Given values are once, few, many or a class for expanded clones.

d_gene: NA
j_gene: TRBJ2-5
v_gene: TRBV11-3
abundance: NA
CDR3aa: CASSSTSRPQETQYF
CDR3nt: TGTGCCAGCAGCTCCACATCTCGACCCCAAGAGACCCAGTACTTC

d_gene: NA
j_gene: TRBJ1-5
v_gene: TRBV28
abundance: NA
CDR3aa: CASSGSGVQPQHF
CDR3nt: TGTGCCAGCAGTGGCTCAGGAGTTCAGCCCCAGCATTTT

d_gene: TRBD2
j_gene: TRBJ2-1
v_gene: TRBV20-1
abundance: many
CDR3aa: CSARDPGLAGAGEQFF
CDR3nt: TGCAGTGCTAGAGACCCGGGACTAGCGGGAGCAGGGGAGCAGTTCTTC

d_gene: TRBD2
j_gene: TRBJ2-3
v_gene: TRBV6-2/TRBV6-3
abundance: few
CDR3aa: CASSYQTSGRLRLGTDTQYF
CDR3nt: TGTGCCAGCAGTTACCAGACTAGCGGGAGGCTACGGTTAGGCACAGATACGCAGTATTTT

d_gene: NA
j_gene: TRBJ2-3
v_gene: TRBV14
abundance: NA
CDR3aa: CASSQLVTDTQYF
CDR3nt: TGTGCCAGCAGCCAATTAGTCACAGATACGCAGTATTTT

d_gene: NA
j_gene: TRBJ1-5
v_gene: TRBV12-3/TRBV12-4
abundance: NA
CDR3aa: CASSTAATGGSNQPQHF
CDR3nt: TGTGCCAGCAGTACTGCCGCGACAGGAGGTAGCAATCAGCCCCAGCATTTT

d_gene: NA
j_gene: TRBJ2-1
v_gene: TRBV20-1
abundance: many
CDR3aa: CSGDGSFHNEQFF
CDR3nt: TGCAGTGGGGACGGGAGTTTCCACAATGAGCAGTTCTTC

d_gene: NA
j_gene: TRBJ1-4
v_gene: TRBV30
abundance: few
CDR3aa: CAWKGQFTNEKLFF
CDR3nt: TGTGCCTGGAAAGGACAGTTCACAAATGAAAAACTGTTTTTT

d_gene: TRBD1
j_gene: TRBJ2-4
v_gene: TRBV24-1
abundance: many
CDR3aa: CATSDSRTGVLAKNIQYF
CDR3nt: TGTGCCACCAGTGATTCCCGGACAGGGGTACTAGCCAAAAACATTCAGTACTTC

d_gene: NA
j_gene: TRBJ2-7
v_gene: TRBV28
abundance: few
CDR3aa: CATEDPVRYEQYF
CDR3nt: TGTGCCACCGAGGACCCGGTACGGTACGAGCAGTACTTC

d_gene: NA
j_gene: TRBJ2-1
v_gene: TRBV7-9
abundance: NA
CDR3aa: CASSRPGPSRGEQFF
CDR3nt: TGTGCCAGCAGTCGTCCGGGCCCGAGTAGGGGTGAGCAGTTCTTC

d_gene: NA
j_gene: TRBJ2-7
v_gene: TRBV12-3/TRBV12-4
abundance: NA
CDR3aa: CASSYDDVSYEQYF
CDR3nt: TGTGCCAGCAGTTACGACGACGTTTCCTACGAGCAGTACTTC

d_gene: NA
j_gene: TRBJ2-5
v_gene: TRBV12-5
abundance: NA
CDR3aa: CASGTGNSETQYF
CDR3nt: TGTGCTAGTGGAACAGGGAATTCGGAGACCCAGTACTTC

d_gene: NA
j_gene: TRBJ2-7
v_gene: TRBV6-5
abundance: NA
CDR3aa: CASSYSPADSYEQYF
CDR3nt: TGTGCCAGCAGTTACTCCCCGGCGGACTCCTACGAGCAGTACTTC

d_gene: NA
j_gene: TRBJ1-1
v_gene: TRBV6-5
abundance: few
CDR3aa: CASSPIPVPNTEAFF
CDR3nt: TGTGCCAGCAGTCCCATACCTGTCCCGAACACTGAAGCTTTCTTT

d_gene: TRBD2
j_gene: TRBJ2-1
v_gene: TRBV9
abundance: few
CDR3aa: CASSVAPGLNYNEQFF
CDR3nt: TGTGCCAGCAGCGTAGCACCGGGACTAAACTACAATGAGCAGTTCTTC

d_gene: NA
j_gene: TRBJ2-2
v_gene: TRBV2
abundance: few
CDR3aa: CASSFVGSTGELFF
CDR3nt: TGTGCCAGCTCGTTCGTGGGGTCCACCGGGGAGCTGTTTTTT

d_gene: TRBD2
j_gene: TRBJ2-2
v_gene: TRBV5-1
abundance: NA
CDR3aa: CASSLFRTRRELSNTGELFF
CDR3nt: TGCGCCAGCAGCTTGTTCCGGACTAGGAGGGAACTTTCGAACACCGGGGAGCTGTTTTTT

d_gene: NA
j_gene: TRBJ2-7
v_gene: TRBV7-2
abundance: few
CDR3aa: CASTTSLESRYYEQYF
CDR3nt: TGTGCCAGCACCACAAGTTTGGAAAGCCGATACTACGAGCAGTACTTC

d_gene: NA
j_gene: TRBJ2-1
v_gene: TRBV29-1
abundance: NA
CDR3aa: CSVDSGGRGNEQFF
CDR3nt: TGCAGCGTTGATTCTGGGGGACGCGGGAATGAGCAGTTCTTC

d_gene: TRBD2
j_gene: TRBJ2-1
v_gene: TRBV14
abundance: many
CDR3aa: CASSQQYSGSSYNEQFF
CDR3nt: TGTGCCAGCAGCCAACAATATAGCGGGAGCTCCTACAATGAGCAGTTCTTC

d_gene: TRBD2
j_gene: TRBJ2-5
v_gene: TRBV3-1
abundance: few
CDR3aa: CASSQGLAGQETQYF
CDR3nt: TGTGCCAGCAGCCAAGGACTAGCGGGACAAGAGACCCAGTACTTC

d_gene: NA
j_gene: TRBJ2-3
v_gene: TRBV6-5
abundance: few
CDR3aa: CASSPGVAGSTDTQYF
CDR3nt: TGTGCCAGCAGCCCAGGGGTAGCGGGTAGCACAGATACGCAGTATTTT

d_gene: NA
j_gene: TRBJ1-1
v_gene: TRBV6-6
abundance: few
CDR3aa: CASSYDGAGTEAFF
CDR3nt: TGTGCCAGCAGTTACGACGGCGCAGGGACTGAAGCTTTCTTT

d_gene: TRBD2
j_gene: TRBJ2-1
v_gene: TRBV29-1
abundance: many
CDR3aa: CSVEEPSGSYNEQFF
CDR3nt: TGCAGCGTTGAGGAGCCTAGCGGATCCTACAATGAGCAGTTCTTC

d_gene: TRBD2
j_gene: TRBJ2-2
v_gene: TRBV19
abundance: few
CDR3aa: CASSILAGNTGELFF
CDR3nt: TGTGCCAGTAGTATCCTAGCGGGGAACACCGGGGAGCTGTTTTTT

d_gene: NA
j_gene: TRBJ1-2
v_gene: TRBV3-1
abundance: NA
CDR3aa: CASSQDTWGQGYTF
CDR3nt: TGTGCCAGCAGCCAAGATACCTGGGGGCAAGGCTACACCTTC

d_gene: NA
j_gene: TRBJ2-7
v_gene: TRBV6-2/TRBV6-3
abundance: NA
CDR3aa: CASRDYRYEQYF
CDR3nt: TGTGCCAGCAGGGACTATCGCTACGAGCAGTACTTC

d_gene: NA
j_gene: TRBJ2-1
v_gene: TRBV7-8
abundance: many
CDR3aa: CASSLLAQGSYNEQFF
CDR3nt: TGTGCCAGCAGCTTACTTGCCCAGGGATCCTACAATGAGCAGTTCTTC

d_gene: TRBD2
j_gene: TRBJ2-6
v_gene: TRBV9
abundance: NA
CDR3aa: CASSRTSGGKSGANVLTF
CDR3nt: TGTGCCAGCAGTCGGACTAGCGGGGGAAAATCTGGGGCCAACGTCCTGACTTTC

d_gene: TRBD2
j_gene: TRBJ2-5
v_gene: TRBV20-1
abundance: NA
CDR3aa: CSPKPTSAQQETQYF
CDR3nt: TGCAGTCCCAAACCGACTAGCGCCCAACAAGAGACCCAGTACTTC

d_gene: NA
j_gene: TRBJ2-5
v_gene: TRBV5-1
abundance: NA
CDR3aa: CASSLQTLETQYF
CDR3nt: TGCGCCAGCAGCTTACAGACTCTAGAGACCCAGTACTTC

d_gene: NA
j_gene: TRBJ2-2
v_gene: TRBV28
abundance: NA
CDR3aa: CASSLFRGAGELFF
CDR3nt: TGTGCCAGCAGTTTATTTCGTGGGGCCGGGGAGCTGTTTTTT

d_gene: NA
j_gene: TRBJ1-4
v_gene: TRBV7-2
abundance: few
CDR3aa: CASSLDGQGLFF
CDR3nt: TGTGCCAGCAGCTTAGACGGGCAGGGACTGTTTTTT

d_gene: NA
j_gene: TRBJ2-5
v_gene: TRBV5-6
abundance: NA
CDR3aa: CASSRDVNQETQYF
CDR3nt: TGTGCCAGCAGCAGGGACGTAAACCAAGAGACCCAGTACTTC

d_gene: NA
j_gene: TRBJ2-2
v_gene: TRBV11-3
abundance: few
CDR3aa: CASSDRLGNTGELFF
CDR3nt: TGTGCCAGCAGCGACCGACTAGGAAACACCGGGGAGCTGTTTTTT

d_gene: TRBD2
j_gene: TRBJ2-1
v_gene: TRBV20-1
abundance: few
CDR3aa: CSASGGGESSYNEQFF
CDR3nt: TGCAGTGCTAGCGGGGGGGGGGAGAGCTCCTACAATGAGCAGTTCTTC

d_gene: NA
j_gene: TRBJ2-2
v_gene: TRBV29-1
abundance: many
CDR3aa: CSVRQDRNTGELFF
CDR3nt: TGCAGCGTTCGCCAGGATCGTAACACCGGGGAGCTGTTTTTT

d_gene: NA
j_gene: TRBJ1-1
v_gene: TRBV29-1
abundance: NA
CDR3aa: CSVGGLLGTEAFF
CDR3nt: TGCAGCGTTGGGGGGCTTCTGGGCACTGAAGCTTTCTTT

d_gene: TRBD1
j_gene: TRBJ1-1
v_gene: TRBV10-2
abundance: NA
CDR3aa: CASTRAGGTEAFF
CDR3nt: TGCGCCAGCACGAGGGCAGGGGGCACTGAAGCTTTCTTT

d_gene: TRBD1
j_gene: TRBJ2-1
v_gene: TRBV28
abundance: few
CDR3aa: CASSFNLGTGVREQFF
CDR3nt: TGTGCCAGCAGTTTTAACCTCGGGACAGGGGTGAGGGAGCAGTTCTTC

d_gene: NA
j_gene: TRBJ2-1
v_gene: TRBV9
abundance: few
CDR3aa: CASSVPSRDEQFF
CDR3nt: TGTGCCAGCAGCGTACCCAGCAGGGATGAGCAGTTCTTC

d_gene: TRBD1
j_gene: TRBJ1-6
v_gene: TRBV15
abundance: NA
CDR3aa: CATSVGQIRNSPLHF
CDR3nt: TGTGCCACCAGCGTGGGACAGATTCGTAATTCACCCCTCCACTTT

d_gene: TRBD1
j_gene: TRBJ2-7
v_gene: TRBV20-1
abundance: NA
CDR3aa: CSARANWDSEQYF
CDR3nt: TGCAGTGCTAGAGCAAACTGGGACAGCGAGCAGTACTTC

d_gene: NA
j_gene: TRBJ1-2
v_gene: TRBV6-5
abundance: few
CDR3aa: CASSLRGFYGYTF
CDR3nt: TGTGCCAGCAGTCTTCGAGGATTCTATGGCTACACCTTC

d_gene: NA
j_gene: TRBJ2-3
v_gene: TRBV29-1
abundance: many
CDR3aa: CSVVGGSLTQYF
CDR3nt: TGCAGCGTTGTGGGGGGTAGCTTAACGCAGTATTTT

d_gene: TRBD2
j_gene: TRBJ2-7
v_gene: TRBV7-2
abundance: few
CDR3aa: CASSKSSGRAPEQYF
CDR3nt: TGTGCCAGCAGTAAAAGTAGCGGGAGGGCCCCCGAGCAGTACTTC

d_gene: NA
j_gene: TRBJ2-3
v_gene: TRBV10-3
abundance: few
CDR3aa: CAILGPNTDTQYF
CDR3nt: TGTGCCATCTTAGGACCCAACACAGATACGCAGTATTTT

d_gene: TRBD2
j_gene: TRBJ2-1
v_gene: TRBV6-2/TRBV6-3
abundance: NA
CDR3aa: CASSPLPPGTSGPNEQFF
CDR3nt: TGTGCCAGCAGTCCACTACCTCCCGGGACTAGCGGACCCAATGAGCAGTTCTTC

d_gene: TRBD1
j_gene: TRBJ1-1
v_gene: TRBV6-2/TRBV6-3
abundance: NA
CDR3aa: CASITSRTGNTEAFF
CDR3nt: TGTGCCAGCATTACCTCGCGGACAGGGAACACTGAAGCTTTCTTT

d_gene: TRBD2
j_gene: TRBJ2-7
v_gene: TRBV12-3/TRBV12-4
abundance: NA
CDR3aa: CASSFTSDAYEQYF
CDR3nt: TGTGCCAGCAGTTTTACTAGCGACGCCTACGAGCAGTACTTC

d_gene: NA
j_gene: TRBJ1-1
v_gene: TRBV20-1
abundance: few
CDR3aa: CSARLGLNTEAFF
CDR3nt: TGCAGTGCTAGGCTAGGTCTGAACACTGAAGCTTTCTTT

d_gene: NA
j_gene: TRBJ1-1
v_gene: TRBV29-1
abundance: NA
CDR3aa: CSAKDGNTEAFF
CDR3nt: TGCAGCGCCAAGGACGGGAACACTGAAGCTTTCTTT

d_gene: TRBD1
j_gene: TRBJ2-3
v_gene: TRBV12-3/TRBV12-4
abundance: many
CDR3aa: CASRIYRDRGTDTQYF
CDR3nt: TGTGCCAGCAGGATCTACCGGGACAGGGGGACAGATACGCAGTATTTT

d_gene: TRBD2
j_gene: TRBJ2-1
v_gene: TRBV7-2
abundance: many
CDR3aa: CASSLALGLAGNNEQFF
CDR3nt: TGTGCCAGCAGCTTAGCATTAGGGCTAGCGGGAAACAATGAGCAGTTCTTC